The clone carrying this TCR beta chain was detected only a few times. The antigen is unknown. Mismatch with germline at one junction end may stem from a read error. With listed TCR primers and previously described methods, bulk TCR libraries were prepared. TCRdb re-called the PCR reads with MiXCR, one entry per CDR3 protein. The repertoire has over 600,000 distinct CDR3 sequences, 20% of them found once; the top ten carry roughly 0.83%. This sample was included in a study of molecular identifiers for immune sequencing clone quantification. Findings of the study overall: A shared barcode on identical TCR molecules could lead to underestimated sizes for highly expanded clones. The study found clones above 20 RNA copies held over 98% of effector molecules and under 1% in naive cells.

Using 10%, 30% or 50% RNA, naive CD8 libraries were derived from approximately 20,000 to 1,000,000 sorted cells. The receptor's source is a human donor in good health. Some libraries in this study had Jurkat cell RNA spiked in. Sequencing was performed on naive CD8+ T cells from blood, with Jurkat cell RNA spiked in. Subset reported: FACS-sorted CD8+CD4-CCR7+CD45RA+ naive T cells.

The CDR3 DNA reads as TGTGCCAGCAGTGATGGGTTCGGGGGGCAGGCTGAAGTTTTCTTT. Protein sequence: CASSDGFGGQAEVFF. The V call is TRBV6-1, the J call TRBJ1-1; a weak D match, TRBD1 (6 bases). The CDR3 sequence is 15 residues long. Germline V lookup: CDR1 MNHNS, CDR2 SASEGT.